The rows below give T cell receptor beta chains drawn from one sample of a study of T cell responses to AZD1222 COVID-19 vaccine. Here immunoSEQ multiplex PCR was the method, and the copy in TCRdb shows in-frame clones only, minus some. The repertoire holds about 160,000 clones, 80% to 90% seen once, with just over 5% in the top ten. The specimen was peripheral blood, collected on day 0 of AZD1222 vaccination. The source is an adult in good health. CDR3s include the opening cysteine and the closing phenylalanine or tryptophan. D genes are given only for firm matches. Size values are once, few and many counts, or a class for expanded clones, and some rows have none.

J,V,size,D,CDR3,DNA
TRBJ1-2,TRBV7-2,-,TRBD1,CASSGGTGGNYGYTF,TGTGCCAGCAGCGGCGGGACAGGGGGTAACTATGGCTACACCTTC
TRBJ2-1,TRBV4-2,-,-,CASSQEWDGRITYNEQFF,TGTGCCAGCAGCCAAGAATGGGACGGGAGAATAACCTACAATGAGCAGTTCTTC
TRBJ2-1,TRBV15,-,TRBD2,CATSRYLAGSKSNEQFF,TGTGCCACCAGCAGATACCTAGCGGGAAGTAAAAGCAATGAGCAGTTCTTC
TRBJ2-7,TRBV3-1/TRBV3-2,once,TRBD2,CASSRGLAGESYEQYF,TGTGCCAGCAGCCGGGGACTAGCGGGCGAGAGCTACGAGCAGTACTTC
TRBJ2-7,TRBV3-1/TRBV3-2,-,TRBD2,CASSHVFQTSGMYEQYF,TGTGCCAGCAGCCACGTATTTCAGACTAGCGGGATGTACGAGCAGTACTTC
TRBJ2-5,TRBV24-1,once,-,CATSDYRAGGETQYF,TGTGCCACCAGTGATTACAGGGCCGGAGGGGAGACCCAGTACTTC
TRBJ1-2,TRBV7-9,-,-,CASSSRNRDGYTF,TGTGCCAGCAGCTCCCGGAACCGCGATGGCTACACCTTC
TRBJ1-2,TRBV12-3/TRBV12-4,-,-,CASSVMNYGYTF,TGTGCCAGCAGCGTCATGAACTATGGCTACACCTTC
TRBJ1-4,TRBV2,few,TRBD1,CASSSGRQGYEKLFF,TGTGCCAGCAGTTCGGGTCGACAGGGGTACGAAAAACTGTTTTTT
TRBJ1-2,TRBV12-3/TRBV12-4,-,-,CASGGENGYTF,TGTGCCAGCGGAGGGGAAAATGGCTACACCTTC
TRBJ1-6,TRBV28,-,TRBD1,CASSLTGGSSPLHF,TGTGCCAGCAGTTTGACAGGGGGTTCCTCACCCCTCCACTTT
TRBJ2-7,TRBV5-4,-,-,CASSLTGKGEQYF,TGTGCCAGCAGCTTGACAGGGAAGGGCGAGCAGTACTTC
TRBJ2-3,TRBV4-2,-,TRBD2,CASSQDILRALAARTDTQYF,TGTGCCAGCAGCCAAGATATTTTAAGGGCCCTAGCGGCAAGGACAGATACGCAGTATTTT
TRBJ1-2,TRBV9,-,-,CASSVDQFGPPGGYTF,TGTGCCAGCAGCGTAGACCAGTTCGGCCCTCCGGGTGGCTACACCTTC
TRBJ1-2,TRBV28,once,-,CASSLWQGLGYTF,TGTGCCAGCAGTTTATGGCAGGGGCTGGGCTACACCTTC
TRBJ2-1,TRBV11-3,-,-,CASSLNPGSYNEQFF,TGTGCCAGCAGCTTAAACCCAGGGTCCTACAATGAGCAGTTCTTC
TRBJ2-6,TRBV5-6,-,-,CASSGGVSGANVLTF,TGTGCCAGCAGTGGAGGGGTCTCCGGGGCCAACGTCCTGACTTTC
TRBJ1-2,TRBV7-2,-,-,CASSPGGRLGGYTF,TGTGCCAGCAGCCCCGGTGGACGGTTAGGGGGCTACACCTTC
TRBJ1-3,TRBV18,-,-,CASSPYTETGNTIYF,TGTGCCAGCTCACCTTATACAGAGACTGGAAACACCATATATTTT
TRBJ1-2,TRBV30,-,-,CAWSGYRDTGHYGYTF,TGTGCCTGGAGTGGCTATAGGGACACCGGGCACTATGGCTACACCTTC
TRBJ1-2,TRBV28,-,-,CASRPPGELGRGYTF,TGTGCCAGCCGCCCGCCCGGGGAATTAGGTCGTGGCTACACCTTC
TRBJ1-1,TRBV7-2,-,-,CASSSQLSRYPREAFF,TGTGCCAGCAGCTCCCAACTATCCCGGTATCCTAGAGAAGCTTTCTTT
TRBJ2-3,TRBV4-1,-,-,CASSQDRAELVGDTQYF,TGCGCCAGCAGCCAAGACCGGGCCGAACTAGTCGGAGATACGCAGTATTTT
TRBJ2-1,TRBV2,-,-,CASSYLAGENEQFF,TGTGCCAGCAGCTACCTTGCAGGGGAGAATGAGCAGTTCTTC